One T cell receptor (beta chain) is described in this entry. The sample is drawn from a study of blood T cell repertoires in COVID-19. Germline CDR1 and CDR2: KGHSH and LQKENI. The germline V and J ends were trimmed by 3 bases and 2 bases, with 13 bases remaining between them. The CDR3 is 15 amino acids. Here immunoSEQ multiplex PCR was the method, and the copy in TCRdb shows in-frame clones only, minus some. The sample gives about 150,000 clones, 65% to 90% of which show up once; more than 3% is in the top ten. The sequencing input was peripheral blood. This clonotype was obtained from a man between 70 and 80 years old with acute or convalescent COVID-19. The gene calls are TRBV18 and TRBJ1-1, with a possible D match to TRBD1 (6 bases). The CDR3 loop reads CASSPEGGLNTEAFF. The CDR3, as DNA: TGTGCCAGCTCACCTGAGGGGGGGTTAAACACTGAAGCTTTCTTT.